Presented here are 10 T cell receptor beta chains from one specimen sequenced in a study of shared clonotypes between healthy human individuals. Clones were sequenced by immunoSEQ multiplex PCR, and TCRdb holds only the in-frame ones, with some missing. The data show around 2.5 million clones, over 85% seen once. Material: naive CD4+ T cells from PBMCs. Subset denoted: CD45RA+ positively selected. All receptors derive from a man aged 18 to 30 in good health. Some clones in this sample may be carry-over from other donors' samples.

This sequence joins TRBV6-1 and TRBJ1-5; 8 positions agree with TRBD1. Germline assignment: CDR1 MNHNS and CDR2 SASEGT. V gave up 2 bases and J gave up 2 bases; unmatched junction bases: 8. The CDR3 loop spans 17 amino acids. CDR3 sequence reads: CASSETQGAYGNQPQHF. The CDR3 bases are TGTGCCAGCAGTGAAACTCAGGGGGCCTATGGCAATCAGCCCCAGCATTTT.

The J gene is TRBJ1-2, the V gene TRBV4-3; D call uncertain. Germline V gene lookup returns CDR1 LGHNA and CDR2 YSLEER. The CDR3 spans 13 residues. Trimming shortened V by 1 base and J by 9 bases, and 12 bases separated the two germline ends. CDR3 amino acids: CASSQVGSGSYTF. Here the CDR3 DNA reads TGCGCCAGCAGCCAAGTCGGTTCGGGGAGCTACACCTTC.

For the CDR3, the DNA is TGTGCTAGTGGTTTGAGCGCTAGCGGGGAAGAGACCCAGTACTTC. Translating it yields CASGLSASGEETQYF. This chain joins TRBV12-5 and TRBJ2-5, with 9 bases fitting TRBD2. The CDR3 totals 15 residues. V was clipped by 2 bases and J by 3 bases; unmatched bases: 4. Germline V CDR1 and CDR2: LGHNT, FRNRAP.

The chain recombines TRBV15 with TRBJ2-7; 7 bases map to TRBD2. CDR3 length equals 13 residues. Trimming at V came to 5 bases and at J to 6 bases, leaving 7 bases not matched to a gene. Germline V lookup: CDR1 LNHNV, CDR2 YYDKDF (reference sequence). The CDR3 loop reads CATSFREVGEQYF. DNA of the CDR3: TGTGCCACCAGCTTTCGGGAGGTTGGCGAGCAGTACTTC.

The chain employs TRBV29-1 and TRBJ1-1, with 9 bases matching TRBD1. The ends lost 7 bases at V and 5 bases at J; junction bases unmatched: 17. Germline-derived CDR1 and CDR2 are SQVTM and ANQGSEA. The CDR3 loop spans 16 amino acids. CDR3 sequence (DNA): TGCAGCGCGATTAACGCCAGGACAGGGGTTGGTACTGAAGCTTTCTTT. As protein: CSAINARTGVGTEAFF.

The J gene is TRBJ2-5, the V gene TRBV18; D perhaps matches TRBD2 (5 bases). Trimming removed 8 bases from V and 2 bases from J, with 9 bases in between. CDR3 length: 12 amino acids. Germline assignment: CDR1 KGHSH and CDR2 LQKENI. CDR3 coding DNA: TGTGCCAGCACAAGAGGGCAAGAGACCCAGTACTTC. Protein product: CASTRGQETQYF.

This clone was seen only once. The V call is TRBV7-8, the J call TRBJ1-4; D uncertain. V was pared by 0 bases and J by 0 bases, with 8 bases between. The CDR3 contains 16 residues. Germline-derived CDR1 and CDR2 are SGHVS and FQNEAQ. The CDR3 is CASSLAGSSTNEKLFF. The CDR3 DNA sequence: TGTGCCAGCAGCTTAGCGGGGAGTTCAACTAATGAAAAACTGTTTTTT.

The rearrangement joins TRBV5-6 to TRBJ1-1; maybe TRBD1 (6 bases). In germline, CDR1 is SGHDT, CDR2 YYEEEE. The CDR3 spans 15 residues. Trimming removed 4 bases from V and 4 bases from J, with 17 bases in between. This chain's CDR3 is CASSTFSRGSTEAFF. Written as DNA, the CDR3 is TGTGCCAGCAGCACTTTCTCAAGGGGGAGCACTGAAGCTTTCTTT.

The chain carries TRBV6-6 and TRBJ2-3; 7 nucleotides align to TRBD2. With V trimmed by 0 bases and J by 2 bases, 5 bases remained unmatched. The CDR3 is 16 residues long. The germline V gene has CDR1 MNHNY and CDR2 SVGAGI (reference sequence). The CDR3 DNA is TGTGCCAGCAGTTACTCGAATCTAGCGGACACAGATACGCAGTATTTT. Its protein is CASSYSNLADTDTQYF.

This clone was picked up one time. The sample has other DNA sequences that encode this CDR3 too. The chain combines TRBV18 with TRBJ2-5; D may be TRBD1 (6 bases). V lost 6 bases and J lost 2, with 13 bases in between. CDR1 is KGHSH, CDR2 LQKENI, per germline. This CDR3 region has 14 residues. This CDR3 reads CASSPTTGQETQYF. The DNA for the CDR3 is TGTGCCAGCTCGCCCACCACAGGGCAAGAGACCCAGTACTTC.